The present T cell receptor beta chain was sequenced within a study of blood T cell repertoires in COVID-19. Measured with immunoSEQ multiplex PCR; TCRdb has only the in-frame clones, and not every one. Here the sample spans 250,000 to 300,000 clones, roughly 89% being singletons. The TCR originated in a woman between 35 and 50 years old who had recovered from COVID-19. Sequencing was done on a sample of peripheral blood.

DNA for the CDR3: TGTGCCACCAAAATTAGCGGGGGCGGGACCGGGGAGCTGTTTTTT. It translates to CATKISGGGTGELFF. This sequence joins TRBV15 and TRBJ2-2; 9 bases map to TRBD2. This CDR3 is 15 amino acids long. CDR1 and CDR2 (germline): LNHNV, YYDKDF (reference sequence). After removal of 7 bases from V and 5 bases from J, the junction contained 8 bases not matched to a gene.